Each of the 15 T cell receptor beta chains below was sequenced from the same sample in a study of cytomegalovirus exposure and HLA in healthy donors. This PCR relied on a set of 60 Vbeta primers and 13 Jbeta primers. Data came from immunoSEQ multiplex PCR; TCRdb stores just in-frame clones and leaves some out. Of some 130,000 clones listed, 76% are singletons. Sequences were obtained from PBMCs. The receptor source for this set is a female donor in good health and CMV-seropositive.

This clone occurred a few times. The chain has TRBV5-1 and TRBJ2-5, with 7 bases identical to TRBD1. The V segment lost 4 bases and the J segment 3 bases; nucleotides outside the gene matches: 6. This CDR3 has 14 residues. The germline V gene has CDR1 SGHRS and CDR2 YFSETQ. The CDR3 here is CASSPGTDKETQYF. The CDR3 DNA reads TGCGCCAGCAGCCCCGGGACAGACAAAGAGACCCAGTACTTC.

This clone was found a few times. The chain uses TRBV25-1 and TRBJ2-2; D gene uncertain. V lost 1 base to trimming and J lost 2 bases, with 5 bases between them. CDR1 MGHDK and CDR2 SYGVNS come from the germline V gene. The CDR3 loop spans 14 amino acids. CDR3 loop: CASSEFPNTGELFF. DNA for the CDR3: TGTGCCAGCAGTGAATTTCCAAACACCGGGGAGCTGTTTTTT.

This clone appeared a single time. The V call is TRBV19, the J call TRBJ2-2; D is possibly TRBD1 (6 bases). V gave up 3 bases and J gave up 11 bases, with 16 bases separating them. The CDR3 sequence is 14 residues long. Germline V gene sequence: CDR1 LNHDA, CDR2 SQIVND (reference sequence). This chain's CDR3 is CASSILDSGTELFF. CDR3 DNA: TGTGCCAGTAGTATCCTGGACAGTGGAACAGAGCTGTTTTTT.

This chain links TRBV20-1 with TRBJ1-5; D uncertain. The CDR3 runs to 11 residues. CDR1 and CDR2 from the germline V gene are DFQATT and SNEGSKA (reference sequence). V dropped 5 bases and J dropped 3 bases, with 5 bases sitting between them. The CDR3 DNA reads TGCAGTGCTGGCCTCAATCAGCCCCAGCATTTT. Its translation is CSAGLNQPQHF.

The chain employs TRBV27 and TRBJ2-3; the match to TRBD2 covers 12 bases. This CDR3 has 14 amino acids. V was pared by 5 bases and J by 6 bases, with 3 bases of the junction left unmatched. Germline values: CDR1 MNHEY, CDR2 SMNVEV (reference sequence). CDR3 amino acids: CASSLAGGPDTQYF. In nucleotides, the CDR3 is TGTGCCAGCAGTCTAGCGGGGGGGCCGGATACGCAGTATTTT.

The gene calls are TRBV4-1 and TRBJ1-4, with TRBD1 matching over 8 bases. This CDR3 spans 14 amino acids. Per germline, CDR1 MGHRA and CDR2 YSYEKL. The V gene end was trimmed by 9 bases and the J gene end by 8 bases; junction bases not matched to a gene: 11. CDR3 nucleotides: TGCGCCAGTTCCCTACAGGGGGTCGGGGAAAAACTGTTTTTT. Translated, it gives CASSLQGVGEKLFF.

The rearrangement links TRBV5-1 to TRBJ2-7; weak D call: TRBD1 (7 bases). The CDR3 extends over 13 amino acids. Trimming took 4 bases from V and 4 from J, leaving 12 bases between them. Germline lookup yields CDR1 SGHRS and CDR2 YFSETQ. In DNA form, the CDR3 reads TGCGCCAGCAGCGCCAGGGGGGATTACGAGCAGTACTTC. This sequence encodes CASSARGDYEQYF.

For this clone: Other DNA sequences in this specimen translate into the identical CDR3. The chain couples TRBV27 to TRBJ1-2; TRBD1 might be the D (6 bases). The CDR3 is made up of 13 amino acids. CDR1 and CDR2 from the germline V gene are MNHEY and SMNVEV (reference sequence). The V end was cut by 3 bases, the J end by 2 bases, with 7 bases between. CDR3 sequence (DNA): TGTGCCAGCAGTTTGACAGGAAACTATGGCTACACCTTC. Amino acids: CASSLTGNYGYTF.

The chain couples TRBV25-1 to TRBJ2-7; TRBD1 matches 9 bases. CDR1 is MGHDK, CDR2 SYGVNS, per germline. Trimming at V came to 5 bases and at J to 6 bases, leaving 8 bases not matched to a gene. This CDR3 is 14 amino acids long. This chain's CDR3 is CASSSDRGVPEQYF. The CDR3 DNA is TGTGCCAGCAGTAGTGACAGGGGGGTTCCCGAGCAGTACTTC.

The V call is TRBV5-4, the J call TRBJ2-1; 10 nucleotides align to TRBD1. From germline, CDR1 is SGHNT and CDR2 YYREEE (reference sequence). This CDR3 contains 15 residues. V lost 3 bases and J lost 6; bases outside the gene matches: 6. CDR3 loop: CASSSNRDRGNEQFF. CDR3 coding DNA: TGTGCCAGCAGCTCCAACCGGGACAGGGGCAATGAGCAGTTCTTC.

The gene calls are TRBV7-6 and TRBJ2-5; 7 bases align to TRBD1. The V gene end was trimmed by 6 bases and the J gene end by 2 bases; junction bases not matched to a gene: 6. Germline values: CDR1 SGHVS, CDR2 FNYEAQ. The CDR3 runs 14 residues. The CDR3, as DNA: TGTGCCAGCAGAAAACCGGGACAGCAAGAGACCCAGTACTTC. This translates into CASRKPGQQETQYF.

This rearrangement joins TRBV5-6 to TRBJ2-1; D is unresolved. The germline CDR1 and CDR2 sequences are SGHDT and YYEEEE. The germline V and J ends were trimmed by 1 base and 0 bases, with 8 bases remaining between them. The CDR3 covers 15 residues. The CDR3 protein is CASSLIVLSYNEQFF. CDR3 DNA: TGTGCCAGCAGCTTGATAGTGCTCTCCTACAATGAGCAGTTCTTC.

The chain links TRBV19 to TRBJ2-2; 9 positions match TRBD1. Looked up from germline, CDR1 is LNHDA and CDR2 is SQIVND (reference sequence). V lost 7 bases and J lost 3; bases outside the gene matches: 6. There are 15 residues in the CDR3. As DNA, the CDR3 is TGTGCCAGTACCCAACAGGGGGCCGACACCGGGGAGCTGTTTTTT. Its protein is CASTQQGADTGELFF.

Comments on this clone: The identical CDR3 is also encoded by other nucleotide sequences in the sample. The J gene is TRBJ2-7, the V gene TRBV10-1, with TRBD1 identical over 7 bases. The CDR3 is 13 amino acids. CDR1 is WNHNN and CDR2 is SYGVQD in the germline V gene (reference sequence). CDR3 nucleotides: TGCGCTAGGGGGCCTTTAAGCTCCTACGAGCAGTACTTC. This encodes CARGPLSSYEQYF.

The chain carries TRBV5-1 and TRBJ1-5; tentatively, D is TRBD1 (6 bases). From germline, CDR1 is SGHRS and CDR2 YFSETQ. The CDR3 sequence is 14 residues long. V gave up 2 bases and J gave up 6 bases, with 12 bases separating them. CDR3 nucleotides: TGCGCCAGCAGCTTACGGGGGGGCGGTCAGCCCCAGCATTTT. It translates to CASSLRGGGQPQHF.